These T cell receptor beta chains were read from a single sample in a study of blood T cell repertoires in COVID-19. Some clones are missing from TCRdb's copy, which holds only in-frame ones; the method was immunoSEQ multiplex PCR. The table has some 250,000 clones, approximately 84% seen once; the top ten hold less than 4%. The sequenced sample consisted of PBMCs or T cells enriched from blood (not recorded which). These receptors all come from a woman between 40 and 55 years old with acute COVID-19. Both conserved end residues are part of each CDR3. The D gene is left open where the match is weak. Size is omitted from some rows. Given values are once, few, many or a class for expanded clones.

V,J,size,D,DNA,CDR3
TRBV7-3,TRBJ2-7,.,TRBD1,TGTGCCAGCAGCTTAACCGGACAGGGCTCCTACGAGCAGTACTTC,CASSLTGQGSYEQYF
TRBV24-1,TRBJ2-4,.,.,TGTGCCACCAGTGCCCAGGGGGCCAAAAACATTCAGTACTTC,CATSAQGAKNIQYF
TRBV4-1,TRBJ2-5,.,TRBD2,TGCGCCAGCAGCCGGTATTCCGGGACTAGCGGGAGGGCACAAGAGACCCAGTACTTC,CASSRYSGTSGRAQETQYF
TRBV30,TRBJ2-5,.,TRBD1,TGTGCCTGGGGCCGGGACAGGGGAGAGATTGAGACCCAGTACTTC,CAWGRDRGEIETQYF
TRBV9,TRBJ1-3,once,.,TGTGCCAGCAGCGTAGGGGGCAACTCTGGAAACACCATATATTTT,CASSVGGNSGNTIYF
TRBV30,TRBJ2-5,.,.,TGTGCCTACCAACCTCGGGGGGCTGGGACCCAGTACTTC,CAYQPRGAGTQYF
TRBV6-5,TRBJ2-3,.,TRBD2,TGTGCCAGCAGAGTAGCGGGAGGGCCGCCAGATACGCAGTATTTT,CASRVAGGPPDTQYF
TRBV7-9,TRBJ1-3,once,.,TGTGCCAGCAGCTTAGCGGCAGGGTCTGGAAACACCATATATTTT,CASSLAAGSGNTIYF
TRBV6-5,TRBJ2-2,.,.,TGTGCCAGCAGTTACGGCAGGGTTGACACCGGGGAGCTGTTTTTT,CASSYGRVDTGELFF
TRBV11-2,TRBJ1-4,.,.,TGTGCCAGCAGCTTCTCACAGTATGAAAAACTGTTTTTT,CASSFSQYEKLFF
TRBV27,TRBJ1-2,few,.,TGTGCCAGCAGTACCAGAGTAACAGGGAACTATGGCTACACCTTC,CASSTRVTGNYGYTF
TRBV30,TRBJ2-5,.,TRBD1,TGTGCCTGGAGTGCGACAGGGTACCAAGAGACCCAGTACTTC,CAWSATGYQETQYF
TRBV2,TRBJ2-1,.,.,TGTGCCAGCAGTTTGGGCCTCAACAATGAGCAGTTCTTC,CASSLGLNNEQFF
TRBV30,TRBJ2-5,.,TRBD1,TGTGCCTGGAACAGGGGGCCAGAGACCCAGTACTTC,CAWNRGPETQYF
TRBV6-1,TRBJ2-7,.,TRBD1,TGTGCCAGCAGTGAAGTTCGGACAGGGAACCACGAGCAGTACTTC,CASSEVRTGNHEQYF
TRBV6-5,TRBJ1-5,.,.,TGTGCCAGCGCCGGGTCTCGGAATCAGCCCCAGCATTTT,CASAGSRNQPQHF
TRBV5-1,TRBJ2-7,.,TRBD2,TGCGCCAGCAGCCAGGGACTAGCGGGTGGCTCCTACGAGCAGTACTTC,CASSQGLAGGSYEQYF
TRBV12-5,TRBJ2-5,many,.,TGTGCTAGTGGCCGCAGGGGAGAGACCCAGTACTTC,CASGRRGETQYF
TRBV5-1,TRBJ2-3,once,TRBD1,TGCGCCAGCAGCACGGGGACAGGGAGAGCAGATACGCAGTATTTT,CASSTGTGRADTQYF
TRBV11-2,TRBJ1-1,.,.,TGTGCCAGCAGCTTAGCCTCTCGGAACACTGAAGCTTTCTTT,CASSLASRNTEAFF
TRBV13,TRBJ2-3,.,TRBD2,TGTGCCAGCAGCCCGGGGGGGAGCACAGATACGCAGTATTTT,CASSPGGSTDTQYF
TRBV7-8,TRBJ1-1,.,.,TGTGCCAGCAGCTTAAGTACGAGTCCGAACACTGAAGCTTTCTTT,CASSLSTSPNTEAFF
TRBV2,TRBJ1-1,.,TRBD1,TGTGCCAGCCGCACTACAGGGGGGACTGAAGCTTTCTTT,CASRTTGGTEAFF
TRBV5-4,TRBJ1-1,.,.,TGTGCCAGCAGCCCAGGACAGATTTCGAACACTGAAGCTTTCTTT,CASSPGQISNTEAFF
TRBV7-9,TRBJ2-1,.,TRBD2,TGTGCCAGCAGCCCCCATAGCGGGAGTGGCACCTACAATGAGCAGTTCTTC,CASSPHSGSGTYNEQFF
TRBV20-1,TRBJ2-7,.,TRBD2,TGCAGTGCTAGTGGGACTAGCGGCTACGAGCAGTACTTC,CSASGTSGYEQYF
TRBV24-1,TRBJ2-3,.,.,TGTGCCACCAGTGATCCGGAGACTAGTCTAGCTGCAGATACGCAGTATTTT,CATSDPETSLAADTQYF
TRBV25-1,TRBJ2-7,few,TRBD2,TGTGCCAGCAGTGAAACTAGCGGGGTGTTCTCCTACGAGCAGTACTTC,CASSETSGVFSYEQYF
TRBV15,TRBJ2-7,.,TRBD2,TGTGCCACCAAGCCTAGCGGGACGTACGAGCAGTACTTC,CATKPSGTYEQYF
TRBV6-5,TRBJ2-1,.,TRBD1,TGTGCCAGCAGCCTCCGGGACAGGGGGCAAAATGAGCAGTTCTTC,CASSLRDRGQNEQFF
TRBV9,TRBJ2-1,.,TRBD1,TGTGCCAGCAGCGCCCGGACAGGGGGCTATGAGCAGTTCTTC,CASSARTGGYEQFF
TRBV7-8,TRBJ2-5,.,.,TGTGCCAGCAGTTCCGTTCGACAGCGCGAGACCCAGTACTTC,CASSSVRQRETQYF
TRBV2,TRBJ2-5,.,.,TGTGCCAGCAAGGGAGGAGAGACCCAGTACTTC,CASKGGETQYF